A single sample gave rise to the 11 T cell receptor beta chains below, sequenced in a study of cytomegalovirus exposure and HLA in healthy donors. Use of 60 Vbeta and 13 Jbeta primers characterized the PCR. TCRdb's table, derived via immunoSEQ multiplex PCR, lists solely in-frame clones and lacks some. The sample includes 100,000 to 150,000 clones, roughly four fifths of them seen just once. The specimen was PBMCs. The receptors stem from a male donor in good health and CMV-seronegative.

The chain uses TRBV5-1 and TRBJ2-7; D is uncertain. Germline V lookup: CDR1 SGHRS, CDR2 YFSETQ. The CDR3 is made up of 13 amino acids. V lost 8 bases and J 8 bases, leaving 20 bases between the germline ends. The CDR3 protein is CARRLSCRRKQYF. CDR3 DNA: TGCGCCAGGAGACTTAGCTGTCGAAGAAAGCAGTACTTC.

The gene calls are TRBV5-1 and TRBJ1-4, with 10 bases lining up with TRBD1. This CDR3 is built from 15 residues. From germline, CDR1 is SGHRS and CDR2 YFSETQ. V trimming: 4 bases; J trimming: 5 bases; junction bases outside the gene matches: 5. The CDR3 DNA is TGCGCCAGCAGCCCCCGGGACAGGGGCAATGAAAAACTGTTTTTT. Amino acid sequence: CASSPRDRGNEKLFF.

Written as DNA, the CDR3 is TGCGCCAGCAGTGAGTCCGGGGAAGGCAATCAGCCCCAGCATTTT. It yields the protein CASSESGEGNQPQHF. The chain links TRBV10-2 to TRBJ1-5, with D uncertain. CDR1 is WSHSY and CDR2 is SAAADI in the germline V gene. V was trimmed by 0 bases and J by 2 bases, leaving 8 bases between them. The CDR3 contains 15 residues.

The chain links TRBV27 to TRBJ1-4; TRBD1 matches 7 bases. Germline CDR1 MNHEY, CDR2 SMNVEV (reference sequence). The CDR3 consists of 16 residues. The junction had 10 bases not matched to a gene; V was cut back by 4 bases and J by 5 bases. The CDR3 reads CASSSRKTGSNEKLFF. Here the CDR3 DNA reads TGTGCCAGCAGTTCCCGAAAGACAGGGTCCAATGAAAAACTGTTTTTT.

The chain employs TRBV7-9 and TRBJ1-2, with 8 bases fitting TRBD1. V dropped 4 bases and J dropped 6; count of bases not matched to a gene: 10. CDR3 size: 15 residues. In germline, CDR1 is SEHNR, CDR2 FQNEAQ (reference sequence). In DNA, the CDR3 is TGTGCCAGCAGCTCTTCGGACAGGGTATCCCATGGCTACACCTTC. Translated: CASSSSDRVSHGYTF.

This clone was detected only a few times. The V call is TRBV21-1, the J call TRBJ1-5; the D call of TRBD1 is as the table states it, not checked on the DNA. TRBV21-1 is shown as a pseudogene. The CDR3 covers 20 residues. This CDR3 is CASSKKGGTGRLRGNQPQHF. The CDR3 coding sequence is TGTGCCAGCAGCAAAAAAGGCGGGACAGGACGGTTACGGGGCAATCAGCCCCAGCATTTT.

The chain carries TRBV19 and TRBJ2-7, with TRBD2 matching over 7 bases. The CDR3 is 15 residues long. V lost 2 bases and J lost 4; bases outside the gene matches: 8. Germline loops: CDR1 LNHDA, CDR2 SQIVND (reference sequence). The CDR3 sequence: CASSITGTTQYEQYF. CDR3 DNA: TGTGCCAGTAGTATAACCGGGACTACGCAATACGAGCAGTACTTC. The entire variable domain, with the rest obtained from reference TRBV19 and TRBJ2-7, is as follows: DGGITQSPKYLFRKEGQNVTLSCEQNLNHDAMYWYRQDPGQGLRLIYYSQIVNDFQKGDIAEGYSVSREKKESFPLTVTSAQKNPTAFYLCASSITGTTQYEQYFGPGTRLTVT.

The CDR3 sequence: CASRAAGLSYEQYF. CDR3 coding DNA: TGTGCCAGCAGGGCAGCGGGTCTCTCCTACGAGCAGTACTTC. The chain uses TRBV25-1 and TRBJ2-7, with D perhaps TRBD2 (6 bases). The V and J ends lost 6 bases and 0 bases respectively, with 12 bases between them. Germline V CDR1 and CDR2: MGHDK, SYGVNS. The CDR3 consists of 14 residues.

The chain is built from TRBV27 and TRBJ1-1; perhaps TRBD1 as D (6 bases). This CDR3 has 17 residues. Germline V lookup: CDR1 MNHEY, CDR2 SMNVEV (reference sequence). Trimming removed 5 bases at V and 4 bases at J, with 23 bases between. The chain's CDR3 is CASSPSSRGGRFTEAFF. CDR3 DNA sequence: TGTGCCAGCAGTCCCTCCTCGCGCGGGGGGCGTTTCACTGAAGCTTTCTTT.

Turning to this clone: A read error may account for a junction end that differs from germline. The chain is built from TRBV7-9 and TRBJ2-1; no definite D call. CDR3 size: 12 residues. CDR1 and CDR2 (germline): SEHNR, FQNEAQ (reference sequence). The CDR3 sequence: CSSSFSSNEQFF. As DNA, the CDR3 is TGTTCCAGCAGCTTTTCCTCCAATGAGCAGTTCTTC. The full variable domain, in which reference TRBV7-9 and TRBJ2-1 provide the parts outside the CDR3, is DTGVSQNPRHKITKRGQNVTFRCDPISEHNRLYWYRQTLGQGPEFLTYFQNEAQLEKSRLLSDRFSAERPKGSFSTLEIQRTEQGDSAMYLCSSSFSSNEQFFGPGTRLTVL.

The genes are TRBV18 and TRBJ2-3; 8 nucleotides agree with TRBD1. The CDR3 runs to 13 residues. Trimming cost V 3 bases and J 12 bases; bases outside gene matches: 8. Germline V gives CDR1 KGHSH, CDR2 LQKENI. The CDR3 sequence is CASSPSRTGLQYF. As DNA, the CDR3 is TGTGCCAGCTCACCTAGCCGGACAGGGCTTCAGTATTTT.